Sequencing of this T cell receptor beta chain was carried out in a study of blood T cell repertoires in COVID-19. Study in general: Acute and convalescent COVID-19 specimens originated in the United States, Italy and Spain.

Using immunoSEQ multiplex PCR, the repertoire was profiled, and TCRdb retains in-frame clones only, with some absent. This sample has about 140,000 clones, with around 81% found just once. The sequence was collected from a woman between 55 and 75 years old with active or convalescent COVID-19. The material sequenced was peripheral blood.

The CDR3 region has the DNA TGTGCCACCAGTGATACGTACTTGGATGAGCAGTTCTTC. It yields the protein CATSDTYLDEQFF. The V gene is TRBV24-1, the J gene TRBJ2-1; no definite D call. This CDR3 spans 13 amino acids. The germline gives CDR1 KGHDR, CDR2 SFDVKD. Trimming took 3 bases from V and 8 from J, leaving 10 bases between them.